These 20 T cell receptor beta chains were all obtained from the same sample, sequenced in a study of vaccination and CD4 T cells after COVID-19. No antigens are known for them. Treatment reported: roughly 10-day PBMC culture with coronavirus spike peptide pools or control peptides (ViraFEST assay). Cultured CD4+ T-cell DNA underwent Oncomine TCR Beta short-read sequencing. TCRdb reanalysed the PCR reads using MiXCR and keeps one entry per CDR3 protein. The table records approximately 12,000 distinct CDR3 sequences, 45% to 55% of them present only once. The source material was CD4+ T cells from blood, cultured in vitro. The source is a human donor who had recovered from COVID-19.

V gene TRBV20-1 combines with J gene TRBJ2-5; tentative D call: TRBD1 (5 bases). V was clipped by 1 base and J by 4 bases, with 13 bases between them. Germline CDR1 reads DFQATT; CDR2 reads SNEGSKA (reference sequence). The length of the CDR3 is 14 residues. Here the CDR3 DNA reads TGCAGTGCTAGAGCCCAGGGTCTGAGAGAGACCCAGTACTTC. Protein product: CSARAQGLRETQYF.

This clonotype has a handful of counts. The V gene is TRBV11-3, the J gene TRBJ2-5; 8 bases align to TRBD1. Trimming at V came to 5 bases and at J to 2 bases, leaving 16 bases not matched to a gene. This CDR3 has 18 residues. Germline V gene data show CDR1 as SGHNT and CDR2 as YENEEA. CDR3 sequence reads: CASSPSYPTGDEQETQYF. DNA of the CDR3: TGTGCCAGCAGCCCATCCTATCCGACAGGGGATGAGCAAGAGACCCAGTACTTC.

The rearrangement uses TRBV7-2 and TRBJ2-2, with 8 positions matching TRBD2. Germline-derived CDR1 and CDR2 are SGHTA and FQGNSA. With 3 bases clipped from V and 4 bases from J, the junction kept 10 bases outside the gene matches. The length of the CDR3 is 17 residues. The DNA for the CDR3 is TGTGCCAGCAGCTTCTTACCGGGGGGGCCGGGCACCGGGGAGCTGTTTTTT. It translates to CASSFLPGGPGTGELFF.

This rearrangement joins TRBV12-3 or TRBV12-4 to TRBJ1-2; TRBD1 might be the D (5 bases). This CDR3 has 12 residues. Trimming took off 6 bases at V and 7 bases at J, with 12 bases between the two ends. The CDR3 sequence: CASRSGAGGYTF. The CDR3, as DNA: TGTGCCAGCAGGTCCGGGGCGGGTGGCTACACCTTC.

The V gene is TRBV2, the J gene TRBJ2-5, with 12 positions matching TRBD1. V was pared by 6 bases and J by 4 bases, with 9 bases of the junction left unmatched. CDR3 size: 16 residues. Germline V gene data show CDR1 as SNHLY and CDR2 as FYNNEI. CDR3 sequence: CASRWGQGAIPETQYF. CDR3 DNA: TGTGCCAGCAGGTGGGGACAGGGGGCGATTCCAGAGACCCAGTACTTC.

This sequence joins TRBV2 and TRBJ2-7, with TRBD2 matching over 8 bases. In germline, CDR1 is SNHLY, CDR2 FYNNEI. The CDR3 is 14 residues long. After removal of 7 bases from V and 0 bases from J, the junction contained 5 bases not matched to a gene. The CDR3 coding sequence is TGTGCCAGCACGGGGGGGGACTACTCCTACGAGCAGTACTTC. Its protein is CASTGGDYSYEQYF.

This chain joins TRBV5-4 and TRBJ1-2; perhaps TRBD1 as D (5 bases). The V end was cut by 2 bases, the J end by 5 bases, with 13 bases between. From germline, CDR1 is SGHNT and CDR2 YYREEE (reference sequence). This CDR3 contains 14 residues. The DNA for the CDR3 is TGTGCCAGCAGCTTAGGGGACCGGACGTATGGCTACACCTTC. Amino acids: CASSLGDRTYGYTF.

This clonotype came up a few times. V usage is TRBV28 and J usage is TRBJ1-5; tentatively, D is TRBD1 (5 bases). CDR3 length: 13 amino acids. With 6 bases removed from V and 3 bases from J, the gap between germline ends came to 9 bases. Germline values: CDR1 MDHEN, CDR2 SYDVKM. The CDR3 DNA sequence: TGTGCCAGCAGGGGGCCAATCAATCAGCCCCAGCATTTT. Its protein is CASRGPINQPQHF.

This clonotype has just a few counts. This rearrangement joins TRBV20-1 to TRBJ1-6; perhaps TRBD1 as D (5 bases). V gave up 6 bases and J gave up 8 bases, with 14 bases separating them. The CDR3 totals 13 residues. Germline V gives CDR1 DFQATT, CDR2 SNEGSKA (reference sequence). This chain's CDR3 is CSAEGPPDSPLHF. The CDR3 nucleotides are TGCAGTGCCGAGGGACCTCCGGATTCACCCCTCCACTTT.

The V call is TRBV11-1, the J call TRBJ1-1; possibly TRBD1 for D (5 bases). CDR1 and CDR2 (germline): SGHAT, FQDESV (reference sequence). The CDR3 has 14 amino acids. Trimming pared 5 bases from V and 1 base from J, leaving 11 bases between. Written as DNA, the CDR3 is TGTGCCAGCAGCCCGGACATGACGAACACTGAAGCTTTCTTT. It is translated as CASSPDMTNTEAFF.

This clonotype occurred a few times. The chain carries TRBV24-1 and TRBJ1-4; a weak D match, TRBD1 (6 bases). CDR1 is KGHDR and CDR2 is SFDVKD in the germline V gene. This CDR3 contains 13 residues. V was clipped by 10 bases and J by 8 bases, with 16 bases between them. This chain's CDR3 is CATPQGKCEKLFF. The CDR3 region has the DNA TGTGCCACTCCACAGGGAAAGTGCGAAAAACTGTTTTTT.

This clonotype was observed a few times. The chain combines TRBV27 with TRBJ1-1; 8 bases map to TRBD1. Germline V gene sequence: CDR1 MNHEY, CDR2 SMNVEV (reference sequence). Unmatched junction bases numbered 6, after V lost 3 bases and J lost 9 bases. This CDR3 has 13 amino acids. The CDR3 DNA reads TGTGCCAGCAGTTTCTCCGACAGGGGCAAAGCTTTCTTT. It is translated as CASSFSDRGKAFF.

This clonotype was detected a few times. The rearrangement uses TRBV2 and TRBJ1-5, with 8 nucleotides matching TRBD1. V dropped 1 base and J dropped 4; count of bases not matched to a gene: 0. The CDR3 runs to 14 residues. Germline CDR1 and CDR2: SNHLY and FYNNEI. CDR3 DNA sequence: TGTGCCAGCAGTGAAGGACAGGGGAATCAGCCCCAGCATTTT. It translates to CASSEGQGNQPQHF.

The chain couples TRBV6-1 to TRBJ2-7, with 12 bases fitting TRBD1. This CDR3 spans 14 amino acids. The ends lost 0 bases at V and 12 bases at J; junction bases unmatched: 6. Germline CDR1 reads MNHNS; CDR2 reads SASEGT. CDR3 loop: CASSEAGTGGNWYF. The CDR3 coding sequence is TGTGCCAGCAGTGAAGCTGGGACAGGGGGCAATTGGTACTTC.

The rearrangement joins TRBV5-4 to TRBJ2-3; 10 bases align to TRBD2. CDR3 size: 17 residues. Per the germline V gene, CDR1 is SGHNT and CDR2 is YYREEE (reference sequence). Trimming removed 0 bases from V and 6 bases from J; junction bases left unmatched: 10. The CDR3 DNA is TGTGCCAGCAGCTTGGGTTGGAGCGGGGGGGCAGGGGATACGCAGTATTTT. Encoded protein: CASSLGWSGGAGDTQYF.

The rearrangement links TRBV5-1 to TRBJ2-7; 7 nucleotides agree with TRBD1. Looked up from germline, CDR1 is SGHRS and CDR2 is YFSETQ. After removal of 2 bases from V and 5 bases from J, the junction contained 7 bases not matched to a gene. CDR3 size: 14 residues. The CDR3 protein is CASSFEGGRDEQYF. The CDR3 nucleotides read TGCGCCAGCAGCTTCGAAGGGGGCAGGGACGAGCAGTACTTC. Based on the CDR3 plus reference TRBV5-1 and TRBJ2-7, the full variable domain is KAGVTQTPRYLIKTRGQQVTLSCSPISGHRSVSWYQQTPGQGLQFLFEYFSETQRNKGNFPGRFSGRQFSNSRSEMNVSTLELGDSALYLCASSFEGGRDEQYFGPGTRLTVT.

The V and J genes are TRBV6-1 and TRBJ2-3; possible D gene TRBD1, 5 bases. Trimming removed 0 bases from V and 3 bases from J, with 7 bases in between. The CDR3 has 14 residues. The germline CDR1 and CDR2 sequences are MNHNS and SASEGT. In DNA form, the CDR3 reads TGTGCCAGCAGTGAAGCCCCAGGGACAGATACGCAGTATTTT. The encoded protein is CASSEAPGTDTQYF.

The table lists this clonotype with a few counts. The chain uses TRBV20-1 and TRBJ1-1, with unresolved D. The CDR3 consists of 11 residues. In germline, CDR1 is DFQATT, CDR2 SNEGSKA (reference sequence). V lost 4 bases, J lost 2 bases, and 5 bases lay in between. The CDR3 region is CSANENTEAFF. CDR3 sequence (DNA): TGCAGTGCTAATGAAAACACTGAAGCTTTCTTT.

The chain links TRBV2 to TRBJ2-5; D is uncertain. This CDR3 has 13 amino acids. Germline values: CDR1 SNHLY, CDR2 FYNNEI. Between the trimmed V and J ends, which lost 3 bases and 6 bases, there was a span of 11 bases. The CDR3 protein is CASSDGLEKTQYF. The CDR3 nucleotides read TGTGCCAGCAGTGACGGGCTCGAGAAGACCCAGTACTTC.

This clonotype was seen only a few times. This chain connects TRBV10-1 to TRBJ2-7, with a weak D call TRBD2 (6 bases). Trimming shortened V by 9 bases and J by 2 bases, and 17 bases separated the two germline ends. Germline values: CDR1 WNHNN, CDR2 SYGVQD (reference sequence). The length of the CDR3 is 14 residues. CDR3 sequence: CASSSGTSTYEQYF. DNA for the CDR3: TGCGCCAGTTCCTCCGGGACTTCAACCTACGAGCAGTACTTC.